This paragraph covers one T cell receptor beta chain sequence. The entry originates in a study of patients and donors after allogeneic stem cell transplantation. TCRdb reanalysed the RT-PCR reads using MiXCR and keeps one entry per CDR3 protein. The sample has around 200,000 distinct CDR3 sequences, roughly two fifths seen once. This CDR3 contains 15 residues. The source material was blood, either unsorted or a sorted T cell fraction (not recorded which). This sequence originates from a human donor who was either an allogeneic HSCT recipient or a stem cell or donor lymphocyte infusion donor (not recorded which). It is not recorded whose cells these are; they may come from a transplant donor. This sequence joins TRBV21-1 and TRBJ2-5; TRBD1 is taken as the D call from the table, unchecked against the DNA. TRBV21-1 is a listed pseudogene. The CDR3 spells CASSKYRGPQETQYF. CDR3 DNA: TGTGCCAGCAGCAAATATAGGGGACCCCAAGAGACCCAGTACTTC.